Following are 16 T cell receptor beta chains from one sample sequenced in a study of OX40 agonist ivuxolimab in advanced cancers. This table comes from immunoSEQ multiplex PCR, and its TCRdb copy is limited to in-frame clones, with some not included. The sample contains roughly 38,000 clones, around four fifths of which appear only once. This specimen was CD4+ or CD8+ T cells sorted from blood, taken in a trial of the OX40 agonist ivuxolimab. The receptor set was obtained from an adult with an advanced solid tumor such as melanoma, head and neck, liver or kidney cancer.

The CDR3 is CASSLTSISYEQYF. CDR3 coding DNA: TGTGCCAGCAGTTTAACTAGTATCTCCTACGAGCAGTACTTC. This chain uses TRBV27 with TRBJ2-7, with TRBD2 as a possible D gene (5 bases). The CDR3 covers 14 residues. Trimming shortened V by 2 bases and J by 0 bases, and 8 bases separated the two germline ends. CDR1 and CDR2 (germline): MNHEY, SMNVEV (reference sequence).

The chain couples TRBV7-8 to TRBJ2-3; a weak D match, TRBD2 (5 bases). The CDR3 consists of 15 residues. The germline V gene has CDR1 SGHVS and CDR2 FQNEAQ. The V gene lost 3 bases and the J gene lost 5 bases, with 15 bases spanning the gap. CDR3 region: CASSLGGGRKDTQYF. Written as DNA, the CDR3 is TGTGCCAGCAGCTTGGGTGGAGGCCGGAAAGATACGCAGTATTTT.

The V call is TRBV11-3, the J call TRBJ1-1; 12 bases agree with TRBD1. The germline V gene has CDR1 SGHNT and CDR2 YENEEA. The V and J ends lost 4 bases and 4 bases, in that order; junction bases with no gene match: 1. The CDR3 contains 14 residues. CDR3 coding DNA: TGTGCCAGCAGCTGGGACAGGGGGCTCACTGAAGCTTTCTTT. It codes for CASSWDRGLTEAFF.

The chain employs TRBV10-3 and TRBJ2-7, with 10 bases matching TRBD1. The CDR3 covers 13 residues. CDR1 and CDR2 from the germline V gene are ENHRY and SYGVKD. V trimming: 8 bases; J trimming: 3 bases; junction bases outside the gene matches: 4. The CDR3 protein is CAIAGTGVYEQYF. CDR3 nucleotide sequence: TGTGCCATCGCCGGGACAGGGGTCTACGAGCAGTACTTC.

V is TRBV5-6 and J is TRBJ2-3, with D uncertain. The CDR3 loop spans 13 amino acids. Trimming cost V 0 bases and J 3 bases, with 5 bases left between them. CDR1 SGHDT and CDR2 YYEEEE come from the germline V gene. CDR3 amino acids: CASSLERTDTQYF. In nucleotides, the CDR3 is TGTGCCAGCAGCTTGGAACGGACAGATACGCAGTATTTT.

This chain links TRBV27 with TRBJ2-4, with 10 nucleotides matching TRBD2. The CDR3 totals 16 residues. Germline V gene lookup returns CDR1 MNHEY and CDR2 SMNVEV (reference sequence). Trimming at V came to 3 bases and at J to 0 bases, leaving 2 bases not matched to a gene. CDR3 nucleotide sequence: TGTGCCAGCAGTTTCGGACTAGCGGCAGCCAAAAACATTCAGTACTTC. Its protein product is CASSFGLAAAKNIQYF.

The chain carries TRBV7-3 and TRBJ1-2; 7 bases align to TRBD1. Trimming removed 0 bases from V and 4 bases from J; junction bases left unmatched: 8. The germline V gene has CDR1 SGHTA and CDR2 FQGTGA. The CDR3 length is 16 residues. The chain's CDR3 is CASSLTPRQGGYGYTF. The CDR3 coding sequence is TGTGCCAGCAGCTTAACGCCCCGACAGGGCGGCTATGGCTACACCTTC.

This clone was seen a single time. This chain uses TRBV27 with TRBJ2-2, with D unclear. Germline CDR1 MNHEY, CDR2 SMNVEV (reference sequence). V lost 6 bases, J lost 0 bases, and 11 bases lay in between. This CDR3 is 15 amino acids long. CDR3: CASRTTSPNTGELFF. CDR3 nucleotide sequence: TGTGCCAGCAGAACGACATCACCGAACACCGGGGAGCTGTTTTTT.

This clone was detected only once. This rearrangement joins TRBV18 to TRBJ1-1, with D perhaps matching TRBD1 (6 bases). V lost 4 bases and J lost 5, with 20 bases in between. The CDR3 loop spans 16 amino acids. Germline CDR1 is KGHSH and CDR2 is LQKENI. The CDR3: CASSRRSQGVGTEAFF. The CDR3 DNA follows: TGTGCCAGCTCACGGAGATCACAGGGTGTTGGAACTGAAGCTTTCTTT.

V gene TRBV2 combines with J gene TRBJ1-2; possible D gene TRBD1, 6 bases. Germline V gene data show CDR1 as SNHLY and CDR2 as FYNNEI. Trimming left V 4 bases short and J 7 bases short, with 16 bases between. The CDR3 has 14 amino acids. The CDR3 here is CASSGGGGNGGYTF. CDR3 nucleotides: TGTGCCAGCAGTGGTGGAGGGGGGAATGGTGGCTACACCTTC.

This chain links TRBV2 with TRBJ2-7; maybe TRBD2 (6 bases). V lost 4 bases, J lost 4 bases, and 11 bases lay in between. CDR3 length: 13 residues. Germline V gene data show CDR1 as SNHLY and CDR2 as FYNNEI. The CDR3 is CASSGGEEYEQYF. The DNA of the CDR3 is TGTGCCAGCAGTGGCGGGGAAGAGTACGAGCAGTACTTC.

The chain links TRBV10-2 to TRBJ1-4, with D perhaps TRBD1 (6 bases). The length of the CDR3 is 16 residues. Germline V gene data show CDR1 as WSHSY and CDR2 as SAAADI. The ends were cut back, 8 bases at V and 3 bases at J, with 19 bases in the middle. The CDR3 DNA follows: TGCGCCAGCGGTCCTGGAGGGGGTAAAGCTAATGAAAAACTGTTTTTT. Translating it yields CASGPGGGKANEKLFF.

This chain uses TRBV10-3 with TRBJ2-7; TRBD2 matches at 7 bases. J lost 1 base, V lost 8 bases, and 5 bases had no gene match. Germline-derived CDR1 and CDR2 are ENHRY and SYGVKD. The CDR3 contains 13 residues. This chain's CDR3 is CAILGTNSYEQYF. The CDR3 DNA sequence: TGTGCCATCCTTGGGACTAATTCCTACGAGCAGTACTTC.

This sequence joins TRBV11-2 and TRBJ2-7; 8 nucleotides align to TRBD2. CDR3 size: 16 residues. Per the germline V gene, CDR1 is SGHAT and CDR2 is FQNNGV. V lost 5 bases, J lost 1 base, and 10 bases stayed unmatched. The CDR3 nucleotides read TGTGCCAGCAGCCCCCGCGGGGGGAAAAGGTCCTACGAGCAGTACTTC. It codes for CASSPRGGKRSYEQYF. Together with reference TRBV11-2 and TRBJ2-7, the CDR3 gives the full variable domain: EAGVAQSPRYKIIEKRQSVAFWCNPISGHATLYWYQQILGQGPKLLIQFQNNGVVDDSQLPKDRFSAERLKGVDSTLKIQPAKLEDSAVYLCASSPRGGKRSYEQYFGPGTRLTVT.

The chain employs TRBV5-1 and TRBJ2-3; no firm D call. Trimming shortened V by 0 bases and J by 7 bases, and 15 bases separated the two germline ends. The CDR3 runs to 15 residues. Germline V gene data show CDR1 as SGHRS and CDR2 as YFSETQ. For the CDR3, the DNA is TGCGCCAGCAGCTTGGCCTCGGGCCCGGCGAATACGCAGTATTTT. Protein sequence: CASSLASGPANTQYF.

A few counts support this clone. This sequence joins TRBV7-9 and TRBJ1-5, with a tentative D call TRBD1 (6 bases). The V and J ends lost 1 base and 7 bases respectively, with 14 bases between them. This CDR3 contains 15 residues. Germline V gene lookup returns CDR1 SEHNR and CDR2 FQNEAQ (reference sequence). The CDR3: CASSLGGGIDQPQHF. The CDR3 DNA reads TGTGCCAGCAGCTTAGGAGGGGGGATAGACCAGCCCCAGCATTTT.